The text below deals with one T cell receptor beta chain. What it binds is unknown. This sample was taken from a study of metastatic and nonmetastatic thyroid tumors. Study summary: It was across blood and tumor or nodule tissue from malignant and benign thyroid patients that repertoires were compared. Overall study findings and caveats: Reports indicated that malignant thyroid tumors showed significantly higher TCR beta diversity than benign nodules did, in blood and tumor.

Among the patients, none had received any treatment before thyroid surgery. The germline gives CDR1 MNHEY, CDR2 SMNVEV (reference sequence). The germline V and J ends were trimmed by 5 bases and 7 bases, with 11 bases remaining between them. The CDR3 is made up of 12 amino acids. In the source study's methods: The study's classifier, a distant-metastasis tool for papillary thyroid cancer, was built using CDR3 differences across clinicopathological groups. TCRdb recomputed clones from the PCR reads via MiXCR. Clone size and V and J calls follow TCRdb, not the original study. The repertoire holds about 5,000 clones, with 25% to 30% as singletons.

The receptor's source is a female donor with papillary thyroid cancer or a benign thyroid nodule (not recorded which). Some clones in this sample may be carry-over from other donors' samples. Material for sequencing was adjacent normal tissue. The chain has TRBV27 and TRBJ1-2; D not certain. The CDR3 nucleotides are TGTGCCAGCAGTGACCCGTGTGGTGGCTACACCTTC. Protein: CASSDPCGGYTF.